This TCR beta chain was profiled in a study of blood T cells in healthy people across ages. A J-beta primer mix and a sample-barcoded 5' primer were used in a second PCR of roughly 6 to 11 cycles. TCRdb reanalysed the 5' RACE reads using MiXCR and keeps one entry per CDR3 protein. The table lists fewer than 2,000,000 distinct CDR3 sequences, about 31% of them singletons. This clonotype was counted a few times. V trimming: 0 bases; J trimming: 4 bases; junction bases outside the gene matches: 6. The CDR3 loop spans 15 amino acids. CDR1 is SGDLS, CDR2 YYNGEE, per germline. The clonotype was recovered from a woman aged 25 to 45 in good health. The chain links TRBV9 to TRBJ2-7; TRBD1 aligns across 8 bases. Sequenced sample: blood. In nucleotides, the CDR3 is TGTGCCAGCAGCGTAGAGGCCAGGGGGCAATACGAGCAGTACTTC. Residues: CASSVEARGQYEQYF.